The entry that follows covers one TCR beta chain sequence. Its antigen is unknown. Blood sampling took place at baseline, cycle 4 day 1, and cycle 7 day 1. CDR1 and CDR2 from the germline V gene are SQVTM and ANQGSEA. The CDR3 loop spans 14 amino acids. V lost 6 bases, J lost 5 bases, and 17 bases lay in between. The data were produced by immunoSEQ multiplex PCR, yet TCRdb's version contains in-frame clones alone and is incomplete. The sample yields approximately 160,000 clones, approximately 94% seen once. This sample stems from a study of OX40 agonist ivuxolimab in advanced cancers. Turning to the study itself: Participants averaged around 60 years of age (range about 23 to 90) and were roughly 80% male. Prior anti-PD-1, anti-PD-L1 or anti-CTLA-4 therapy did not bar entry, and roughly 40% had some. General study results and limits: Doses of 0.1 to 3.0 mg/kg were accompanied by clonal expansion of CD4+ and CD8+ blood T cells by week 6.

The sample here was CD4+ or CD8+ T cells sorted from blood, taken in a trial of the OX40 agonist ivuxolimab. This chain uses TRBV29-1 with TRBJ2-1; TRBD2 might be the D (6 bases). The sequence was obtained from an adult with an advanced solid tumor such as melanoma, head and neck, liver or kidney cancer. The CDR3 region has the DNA TGCAGCGTCGGGGGATCTGGGGTAGACAATGAGCAGTTCTTC. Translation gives CSVGGSGVDNEQFF.